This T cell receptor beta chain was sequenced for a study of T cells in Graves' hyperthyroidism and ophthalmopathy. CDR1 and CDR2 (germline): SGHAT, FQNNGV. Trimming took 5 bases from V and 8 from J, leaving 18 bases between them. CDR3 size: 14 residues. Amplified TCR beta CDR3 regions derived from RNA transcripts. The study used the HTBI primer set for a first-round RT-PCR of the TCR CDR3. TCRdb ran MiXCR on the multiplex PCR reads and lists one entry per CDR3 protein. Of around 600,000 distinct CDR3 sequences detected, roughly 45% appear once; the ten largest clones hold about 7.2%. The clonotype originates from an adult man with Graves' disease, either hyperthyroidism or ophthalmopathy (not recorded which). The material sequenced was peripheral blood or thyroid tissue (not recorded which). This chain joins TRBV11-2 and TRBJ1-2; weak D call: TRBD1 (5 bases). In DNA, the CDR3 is TGTGCCAGCAGCCCGACGCCCCGGGGCGGAGGCTACACCTTC. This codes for CASSPTPRGGGYTF. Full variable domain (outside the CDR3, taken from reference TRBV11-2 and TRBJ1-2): EAGVAQSPRYKIIEKRQSVAFWCNPISGHATLYWYQQILGQGPKLLIQFQNNGVVDDSQLPKDRFSAERLKGVDSTLKIQPAKLEDSAVYLCASSPTPRGGGYTFGSGTRLTVV.